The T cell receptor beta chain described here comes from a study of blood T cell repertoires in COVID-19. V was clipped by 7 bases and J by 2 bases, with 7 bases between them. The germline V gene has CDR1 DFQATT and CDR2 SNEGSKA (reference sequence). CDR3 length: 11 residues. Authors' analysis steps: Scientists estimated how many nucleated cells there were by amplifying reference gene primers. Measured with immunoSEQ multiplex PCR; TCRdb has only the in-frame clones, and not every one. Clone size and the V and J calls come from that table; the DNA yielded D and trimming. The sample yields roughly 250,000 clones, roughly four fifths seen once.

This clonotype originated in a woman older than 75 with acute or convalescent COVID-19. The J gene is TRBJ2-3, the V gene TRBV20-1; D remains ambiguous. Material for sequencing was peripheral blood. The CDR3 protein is CSVRITDTQYF. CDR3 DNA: TGCAGTGTGAGGATCACAGATACGCAGTATTTT.